One and the same sample provided the 18 T cell receptor beta chains below, sequenced in a study of T cells in Graves' hyperthyroidism and ophthalmopathy. Amplification targeted TCR beta CDR3 regions from RNA transcripts. First-round RT-PCR with HTBI primers amplified the TCR CDR3 region. From the multiplex PCR reads, TCRdb called clonotypes with MiXCR, one entry per CDR3 protein. This sample has fewer than 850,000 distinct CDR3 sequences, with around 16% found just once. The sample taken for sequencing was blood. The receptors were sampled from a man aged 50 to 59 with Graves' hyperthyroidism.

Comment on this clonotype: Given a much more abundant clone one base away, this may be a read error. The chain carries TRBV11-2 and TRBJ2-1, with a possible D match to TRBD2 (6 bases). The germline gives CDR1 SGHAT, CDR2 FQNNGV. The CDR3 extends over 14 amino acids. CDR3 sequence: CASSLRDSNNERFF. The CDR3 nucleotides read TGTGCCAGCAGCTTGAGGGACTCCAACAATGAGCGGTTCTTC.

This clonotype is a singleton in its sample. A single base separates this from a much larger clone, so it may be a read error. This likely comes from a read error, as the CDR3 has no conserved phenylalanine or tryptophan at its end. The chain joins TRBV5-5 to TRBJ2-1; D not certain. CDR1 and CDR2 (germline): SGHKS, YYEKEE (reference sequence). V was shortened by 2 bases and J by 4 bases, with 10 bases between the two germline ends. The CDR3 has 14 residues. The CDR3 sequence: CASSFPAGYNEQFS. In DNA, the CDR3 is TGTGCCAGCAGCTTTCCTGCTGGATACAATGAGCAGTTCTCC.

The chain links TRBV10-3 to TRBJ2-7; D remains ambiguous. V gave up 0 bases and J gave up 11 bases, with 14 bases separating them. Germline CDR1 reads ENHRY; CDR2 reads SYGVKD. The CDR3 totals 13 residues. The CDR3 coding sequence is TGTGCCATCAGTGAGTCTGGGCCCGCAGAGGAGTACTTC. Translated, it gives CAISESGPAEEYF.

As DNA, the CDR3 is TGTGCCAGCAGGATAGACAGTTTGAGCTCCTACAATGAGCAGTTCTTC. Residues: CASRIDSLSSYNEQFF. The chain joins TRBV6-1 to TRBJ2-1; tentatively, D is TRBD1 (5 bases). The CDR3 covers 16 residues. V lost 6 bases to trimming and J lost 0 bases, with 15 bases between them. Germline V gene sequence: CDR1 MNHNS, CDR2 SASEGT.

This clonotype was picked up many times. A junction boundary mismatches the germline segment, possibly from a read error. The chain has TRBV3-1 and TRBJ2-2; D perhaps matches TRBD2 (6 bases). Germline CDR1 reads LGHDT; CDR2 reads YNNKEL (reference sequence). The CDR3 has 11 amino acids. DNA of the CDR3: TGTGCCAGCACCCAGACGGGGGAACTGTTTTTT. It is translated as CASTQTGELFF.

This clonotype occurred a few times. A much larger clone differs from this one at a single base, so this may be a read error. CDR3 nucleotide sequence: TGTGCCAGCACCACCCGACAGGGTGCCACCGGGGAGCCGTTTTTT. It translates to CASTTRQGATGEPFF. The rearrangement uses TRBV27 and TRBJ2-2; 7 positions match TRBD1. Per the germline V gene, CDR1 is MNHEY and CDR2 is SMNVEV (reference sequence). This CDR3 comprises 15 residues.

In its sample, this clonotype was seen many times. V usage is TRBV10-3 and J usage is TRBJ2-2; D uncertain. V lost 8 bases to trimming and J lost 3 bases, with 7 bases between them. The CDR3 consists of 12 residues. From germline, CDR1 is ENHRY and CDR2 SYGVKD. The CDR3 nucleotides are TGTGCCATCCGGCCGGACACCGGGGAGCTGTTTTTT. Amino acid sequence: CAIRPDTGELFF.

Notes on this clonotype: A much larger clonotype is one base distant, so this may be a read error. No conserved phenylalanine or tryptophan is present at the end of the CDR3, so a read error is the likely explanation. This chain connects TRBV12-3 or TRBV12-4 to TRBJ1-3; no definite D call. The CDR3 spans 14 residues. The germline V and J ends were trimmed by 7 bases and 0 bases, with 10 bases remaining between them. DNA for the CDR3: TGTGCCAGCATAGACCCCCACTCTGGAAACACCATATATCTT. It encodes CASIDPHSGNTIYL.

The CDR3 sequence: CASSQDHRDGVYEQYF. CDR3 in DNA: TGCGCCAGCAGCCAAGATCATAGAGACGGTGTCTACGAGCAGTACTTC. The rearrangement links TRBV4-3 to TRBJ2-7; D call uncertain. V was cut by 0 bases and J by 3 bases, with 15 bases left in between. The CDR3 has 16 amino acids. Germline lookup yields CDR1 LGHNA and CDR2 YSLEER.

V gene TRBV5-1 combines with J gene TRBJ1-2; D perhaps matches TRBD1 (5 bases). The germline V gene encodes CDR1 SGHRS and CDR2 YFSETQ. This CDR3 is built from 14 residues. V was trimmed by 2 bases and J by 2 bases, leaving 10 bases between them. CDR3 in amino acids: CASSLDRQNYGYTF. The DNA of the CDR3 is TGCGCCAGCAGCTTAGACCGACAGAACTATGGCTACACCTTC.

This clonotype was recorded many times. J is TRBJ2-5 and V is TRBV10-3, with D uncertain. Trimming removed 10 bases from V and 2 bases from J, with 11 bases in between. Germline CDR1 and CDR2: ENHRY and SYGVKD. The CDR3 sequence is 12 residues long. CDR3 DNA sequence: TGTGCCACTTCGGACGAGCAAGAGACCCAGTACTTC. Its translation is CATSDEQETQYF.

The chain employs TRBV6-1 and TRBJ2-4, with 7 bases that match TRBD1. CDR1 MNHNS and CDR2 SASEGT come from the germline V gene. The ends lost 11 bases at V and 8 bases at J; junction bases unmatched: 15. The CDR3 contains 14 residues. The CDR3 loop reads CAGNIRRGLDIQYF. The CDR3 DNA reads TGTGCCGGCAATATCCGTAGGGGGCTGGACATTCAGTACTTC.

The chain combines TRBV20-1 with TRBJ2-7, with 8 bases that match TRBD2. V lost 0 bases to trimming and J lost 4 bases; unmatched junction nucleotides: 11. The CDR3 spans 16 residues. Germline CDR1 reads DFQATT; CDR2 reads SNEGSKA (reference sequence). Here the CDR3 reads CSAREDGLAGPYEQYF. CDR3 DNA: TGCAGTGCTAGAGAAGACGGACTAGCCGGACCTTACGAGCAGTACTTC.

This clonotype turned up a few times. This rearrangement joins TRBV7-8 to TRBJ2-7, with 9 bases lining up with TRBD2. The CDR3 has 16 amino acids. With 6 bases clipped from V and 3 bases from J, the junction kept 12 bases outside the gene matches. Germline V CDR1 and CDR2: SGHVS, FQNEAQ. Here the CDR3 reads CASRPISGRGIYEQYF. The CDR3 DNA is TGTGCCAGCAGGCCGATTAGCGGGAGAGGGATCTACGAGCAGTACTTC.

This clonotype showed up many times. The rearrangement links TRBV2 to TRBJ2-5; D gene uncertain. This CDR3 region has 14 residues. With 0 bases removed from V and 2 bases from J, the gap between germline ends came to 7 bases. CDR1 is SNHLY and CDR2 is FYNNEI in the germline V gene. CDR3 in DNA: TGTGCCAGCAGTGAAGCGCTTCTTCAAGAGACCCAGTACTTC. Its translation is CASSEALLQETQYF.

This clonotype appeared many times. The chain recombines TRBV30 with TRBJ1-1, with D unresolved. The V and J ends lost 8 bases and 8 bases respectively, with 15 bases between them. The CDR3 consists of 11 residues. The V gene's germline CDR1 is GTSNPN and CDR2 SVGIG (reference sequence). CDR3 protein: CARVALTEAFF. As DNA, the CDR3 is TGTGCCCGAGTGGCGTTGACGGAAGCTTTCTTT.

This clonotype occurred many times. The rearrangement joins TRBV29-1 to TRBJ2-1; D call uncertain. Trimming took off 6 bases at V and 9 bases at J, with 27 bases between the two ends. Germline CDR1 SQVTM, CDR2 ANQGSEA. This CDR3 region has 16 residues. CDR3 sequence (DNA): TGCAGCGTGGATGCGCCGGCGCCGAGAGGTAACACTGAGCAGTTCTTC. It specifies CSVDAPAPRGNTEQFF.

This clonotype was seen many times. V gene TRBV28 combines with J gene TRBJ1-2; perhaps TRBD1 as D (5 bases). Trimming removed 3 bases from V and 8 bases from J, with 13 bases in between. Germline V gene lookup returns CDR1 MDHEN and CDR2 SYDVKM. The CDR3 has 13 amino acids. The CDR3 loop is CASSFGGSGGYTF. The CDR3 region has the DNA TGTGCCAGCAGTTTCGGGGGTTCCGGAGGCTACACCTTC.